These 32 T cell receptor beta chains were all obtained from the same sample, sequenced in a study of breast tumors, draining lymph nodes, adjacent tissues. Each CDR3 protein gets one entry after TCRdb re-called the multiplex PCR reads with MiXCR. The sample yields approximately 130,000 distinct CDR3 sequences, around 22% seen once. The lymph nodes were axillary draining lymph nodes from breast cancer patients. Sequenced: axillary lymph node tissue. The receptors originated from a female donor with breast cancer. Some clones in this sample may be carry-over from other donors' samples.

On this clonotype: A much more abundant neighbour one base away suggests this may be a read error. The chain recombines TRBV9 with TRBJ2-1; D possibly corresponds to TRBD1 (6 bases). Per the germline V gene, CDR1 is SGDLS and CDR2 is YYNGEE. The CDR3 length is 15 residues. The CDR3 is CASSAGTLSYDEQFF. CDR3 DNA: TGTGCCAGCAGCGCCGGGACACTCTCCTACGATGAGCAGTTCTTC.

This clonotype was seen repeatedly, ten times or more. The V call is TRBV6-5, the J call TRBJ2-7; TRBD2 matches 10 bases. CDR1 and CDR2 (germline): MNHEY, SVGAGI. This CDR3 comprises 15 residues. Germline trimming cut 6 bases from V and 5 bases from J; bases unmatched to any gene: 10. The CDR3 spells CASRTLAGVRHEQYF. The CDR3 coding sequence is TGTGCCAGCAGGACCCTAGCGGGAGTTAGGCACGAGCAGTACTTC.

On this clonotype itself: Just one base apart from a much larger clone, this may be a read error. The rearrangement links TRBV3-1 to TRBJ2-7; TRBD2 aligns across 10 bases. Germline V CDR1 and CDR2: LGHDT, YNNKEL (reference sequence). Trimming took 7 bases from V and 0 from J; bases not matched to a gene: 6. This CDR3 has 15 amino acids. This CDR3 reads CASNPWTSGSYEQYF. The CDR3 bases are TGTGCCAGCAACCCCTGGACTAGCGGCTCCTACGAGCAGTACTTC.

Ten or more counts support this clonotype. The chain links TRBV11-3 to TRBJ2-2; D is ambiguous. The CDR3 runs 13 residues. V was pared by 5 bases and J by 4 bases, with 8 bases between. The germline V gene encodes CDR1 SGHNT and CDR2 YENEEA. The CDR3 sequence is CASSEGPTGELFF. CDR3 coding DNA: TGTGCCAGCAGCGAAGGGCCCACCGGGGAGCTGTTTTTT.

As to this clonotype: Germline and junction disagree at one end, which may indicate a read error. This chain connects TRBV18 to TRBJ2-1, with D possibly TRBD2 on 5 matching bases. Germline V lookup: CDR1 KGHSH, CDR2 LQKENI. This CDR3 contains 15 residues. CDR3 nucleotides: TGTGCCAGCCCACCACTAGGGATAGACTACAATGAGCAGTTCTTC. Its translation: CASPPLGIDYNEQFF.

The table lists this clonotype with a count of one. Since a much larger clone is just one base distant, this may be a read error. The V call is TRBV11-1, the J call TRBJ2-7; 7 nucleotides match TRBD1. This CDR3 is 14 amino acids long. The germline V gene has CDR1 SGHAT and CDR2 FQDESV (reference sequence). The CDR3, as DNA: TGTGCCGGCAGCTCCCGACAGGGATCCTACGAGCAGTACTTC. It specifies CAGSSRQGSYEQYF.

This clonotype has ten or more counts. Its ends do not fully match the called genes, so a read error is possible. The rearrangement uses TRBV7-7 and TRBJ2-1; 11 bases match TRBD2. Germline V lookup: CDR1 SSHAT, CDR2 FNYEAQ (reference sequence). The CDR3 consists of 15 residues. The DNA for the CDR3 is TGTGCTAGCAGCTTCGGGACTAGCGGAAGCAATGAGCAGTTCTTC. Residues: CASSFGTSGSNEQFF.

This clonotype was picked up many times. This chain joins TRBV19 and TRBJ1-5; 8 bases match TRBD1. Trimming cost V 5 bases and J 6 bases; bases outside gene matches: 6. CDR3 size: 14 residues. CDR1 is LNHDA, CDR2 SQIVND, per germline (reference sequence). DNA of the CDR3: TGTGCCAGTAGTTGGTCAGGGGGCGGTCAGCCCCAGCATTTT. Its translation is CASSWSGGGQPQHF.

This clonotype was detected many times. J is TRBJ2-7 and V is TRBV6-4; 8 positions agree with TRBD2. The V gene's germline CDR1 is MRHNA and CDR2 SNTAGT. CDR3 length: 13 residues. V lost 9 bases, J lost 5 bases, and 9 bases stayed unmatched. DNA for the CDR3: TGTGCCAGGACGGGGGGGGGGCGCAACGAGCAGTACTTC. This encodes CARTGGGRNEQYF.

This clonotype has at least ten counts. The chain is built from TRBV7-3 and TRBJ2-7, with D perhaps matching TRBD2 (5 bases). With 0 bases removed from V and 7 bases from J, the gap between germline ends came to 10 bases. The CDR3 consists of 13 residues. Germline lookup yields CDR1 SGHTA and CDR2 FQGTGA. The CDR3 nucleotides are TGTGCCAGCAGCTTAACAGGACTGGGAGAGCAGTACTTC. It translates to CASSLTGLGEQYF.

Ten or more counts support this clonotype. The genes are TRBV20-1 and TRBJ2-7; 13 bases match TRBD2. The trim removed 1 base at V and 1 base at J, leaving 7 bases unmatched. The CDR3 spans 17 residues. Per the germline V gene, CDR1 is DFQATT and CDR2 is SNEGSKA (reference sequence). This chain's CDR3 is CSARVWTSGSISYEQYF. Written as DNA, the CDR3 is TGCAGTGCTAGAGTTTGGACTAGCGGGAGTATTTCCTACGAGCAGTACTTC.

This clonotype was picked up many times. This chain uses TRBV20-1 with TRBJ2-5, with D tentatively TRBD1 or TRBD2 (6 bases each). Germline assignment: CDR1 DFQATT and CDR2 SNEGSKA (reference sequence). The CDR3 contains 17 residues. V dropped 6 bases and J dropped 1 base, with 24 bases sitting between them. CDR3 sequence (DNA): TGCAGTGCGTCGGGGGCTGTACTAGCCCACTCCCAAGAGACCCAGTACTTC. Translation: CSASGAVLAHSQETQYF.

This clonotype was detected many times. The rearrangement joins TRBV11-2 to TRBJ2-7, with unresolved D. Trimming shortened V by 6 bases and J by 1 base, and 7 bases separated the two germline ends. Germline values: CDR1 SGHAT, CDR2 FQNNGV. This CDR3 comprises 12 residues. CDR3 in DNA: TGTGCCAGCAGTCAGGTATCCTACGAGCAGTACTTC. Protein: CASSQVSYEQYF.

In regard to this clonotype: This may be a read error, as it is one base from a much larger clone. The chain uses TRBV6-1 and TRBJ2-7; a possible D gene is TRBD1 (5 bases). Trimming pared 7 bases from V and 9 bases from J, leaving 19 bases between. Germline lookup yields CDR1 MNHNS and CDR2 SASEGT. This CDR3 comprises 13 residues. CDR3 loop: CASNSRARLWQYF. In DNA form, the CDR3 reads TGTGCCAGCAACAGCAGGGCGAGGCTATGGCAGTACTTC.

This clonotype was observed many times. V and J are TRBV9 and TRBJ2-5; TRBD2 matches 13 bases. Per the germline V gene, CDR1 is SGDLS and CDR2 is YYNGEE. After removal of 3 bases from V and 5 bases from J, the junction contained 13 bases not matched to a gene. The CDR3 sequence is 18 residues long. As DNA, the CDR3 is TGTGCCAGCAGCGGGAGCCCTCGGACTAGCGGGAGACCGGAGACCCAGTACTTC. It codes for CASSGSPRTSGRPETQYF.

The sample holds many counts of this clonotype. The genes are TRBV19 and TRBJ2-1, with 12 bases that match TRBD2. The CDR3 runs 16 residues. Germline-derived CDR1 and CDR2 are LNHDA and SQIVND (reference sequence). Losses at the gene ends were 6 bases for V and 6 bases for J; bases not matched to a gene: 9. The CDR3 loop is CASRELLAGGSNEQFF. CDR3 nucleotides: TGTGCCAGTAGGGAACTACTAGCGGGAGGTAGCAATGAGCAGTTCTTC.

The V gene is TRBV2, the J gene TRBJ1-4; weak D call: TRBD1 (5 bases). Per the germline V gene, CDR1 is SNHLY and CDR2 is FYNNEI. The CDR3 consists of 15 residues. V dropped 5 bases and J dropped 2 bases, with 12 bases sitting between them. CDR3 region: CASSRPGNTNEKLFF. The CDR3, as DNA: TGTGCCAGCAGTAGACCAGGGAACACTAATGAAAAACTGTTTTTT.

This clonotype came up many times. The rearrangement links TRBV6-2 or TRBV6-3 to TRBJ2-1; either TRBD1 or TRBD2 may fit D (7 bases each). Germline lookup yields CDR1 MNHEY and CDR2 SVGEGT. V gave up 6 bases and J gave up 8 bases, with 17 bases separating them. The CDR3 spans 14 residues. As DNA, the CDR3 is TGTGCCAGCAGCGGATCGACAGGGAGGGATGAGCAGTTCTTC. Translated: CASSGSTGRDEQFF.

In this sample, this clonotype turned up many times. CDR3 sequence: CASSLDSGGVSYEQYF. DNA for the CDR3: TGTGCCAGCAGCTTAGACTCAGGGGGCGTTTCTTACGAGCAGTACTTC. This sequence joins TRBV11-2 and TRBJ2-7; 8 bases agree with TRBD1. V lost 0 bases and J lost 4; bases outside the gene matches: 8. CDR1 SGHAT and CDR2 FQNNGV come from the germline V gene. The CDR3 is made up of 16 amino acids.

This clonotype was counted many times. This chain links TRBV6-1 with TRBJ1-5; D gene uncertain. Trimming stripped 4 bases from V and 0 bases from J, with 10 bases between. This CDR3 comprises 15 residues. The germline CDR1 and CDR2 sequences are MNHNS and SASEGT. The CDR3 protein is CASSGAWNSNQPQHF. The DNA for the CDR3 is TGTGCCAGCAGTGGTGCGTGGAATAGCAATCAGCCCCAGCATTTT.

A remark on this clonotype: A read error may be the cause here, since a much bigger clone is one base away. This chain joins TRBV5-1 and TRBJ2-2; 9 bases line up with TRBD1. The CDR3 runs 16 residues. Germline-derived CDR1 and CDR2 are SGHRS and YFSETQ. The V gene end was trimmed by 3 bases and the J gene end by 4 bases; junction bases not matched to a gene: 7. The chain's CDR3 is CASSSGQGASTGELFF. As DNA, the CDR3 is TGCGCCAGCAGCTCGGGACAGGGCGCGAGCACCGGGGAGCTGTTTTTT. The full variable domain, with the rest looked up from reference TRBV5-1 and TRBJ2-2, is KAGVTQTPRYLIKTRGQQVTLSCSPISGHRSVSWYQQTPGQGLQFLFEYFSETQRNKGNFPGRFSGRQFSNSRSEMNVSTLELGDSALYLCASSSGQGASTGELFFGEGSRLTVL.

This chain joins TRBV6-2 or TRBV6-3 and TRBJ2-3; D is undetermined. The V and J ends lost 2 bases and 4 bases respectively, with 1 base between them. The CDR3 sequence is 11 residues long. In germline, CDR1 is MNHEY, CDR2 SVGEGT. The CDR3, as DNA: TGTGCCAGCAGTTACCCAGATACGCAGTATTTT. Amino acid sequence: CASSYPDTQYF.

This clonotype showed up many times. The chain has TRBV7-9 and TRBJ2-3; 10 bases match TRBD2. Trimming cost V 1 base and J 5 bases; bases outside gene matches: 0. This CDR3 spans 14 amino acids. CDR1 is SEHNR and CDR2 is FQNEAQ in the germline V gene (reference sequence). The CDR3 here is CASSLGLAGDTQYF. The CDR3 DNA is TGTGCCAGCAGCTTAGGACTAGCGGGAGATACGCAGTATTTT. Full variable domain (rest looked up from reference TRBV7-9 and TRBJ2-3): DTGVSQNPRHKITKRGQNVTFRCDPISEHNRLYWYRQTLGQGPEFLTYFQNEAQLEKSRLLSDRFSAERPKGSFSTLEIQRTEQGDSAMYLCASSLGLAGDTQYFGPGTRLTVL.

This clonotype has at least ten counts. V is TRBV20-1 and J is TRBJ2-3, with 9 nucleotides matching TRBD2. Germline loops: CDR1 DFQATT, CDR2 SNEGSKA (reference sequence). This CDR3 region has 13 residues. With V trimmed by 7 bases and J by 3 bases, 5 bases remained unmatched. The CDR3 sequence: CSVLSGRTDTQYF. The CDR3 region has the DNA TGCAGTGTTCTAAGCGGGAGGACAGATACGCAGTATTTT.

V is TRBV27 and J is TRBJ2-1; TRBD1 is a possible D gene (5 bases). Trimming shortened V by 2 bases and J by 10 bases, and 12 bases separated the two germline ends. CDR1 MNHEY and CDR2 SMNVEV come from the germline V gene (reference sequence). This CDR3 is 13 amino acids long. The CDR3 bases are TGTGCCAGCAGTTTACAGGGTCTTTCGGAGCAGTTCTTC. It specifies CASSLQGLSEQFF.

In the case of this clonotype: Given a much more abundant clone one base away, this may be a read error. The genes are TRBV29-1 and TRBJ2-5; a possible D gene is TRBD1 (6 bases). The germline gives CDR1 SQVTM, CDR2 ANQGSEA. The CDR3 has 13 residues. CDR3 residues: CSVGQGNQEAQYF. CDR3 bases: TGCAGCGTTGGGCAGGGGAATCAAGAGGCCCAGTACTTC. Filled out from reference TRBV29-1 and TRBJ2-5, the complete variable domain reads SAVISQKPSRDICQRGTSLTIQCQVDSQVTMMFWYRQQPGQSLTLIATANQGSEATYESGFVIDKFPISRPNLTFSTLTVSNMSPEDSSIYLCSVGQGNQEAQYFGPGTRLLVL.

Regarding this clonotype: This clone may be a read error of a much larger clone one base away. In this CDR3 the conserved last residue, phenylalanine or tryptophan, is missing, so a read error is likely. V is TRBV5-4 and J is TRBJ1-2; no clear D gene. CDR1 and CDR2 (germline): SGHNT, YYREEE (reference sequence). V lost 5 bases and J lost 5, with 7 bases in between. The CDR3 loop spans 11 amino acids. The CDR3 is CASSYSYGYTS. CDR3 coding DNA: TGTGCCAGCAGTTACAGTTATGGCTACACCTCC.

As regards this clonotype: This may be a read error, as it is one base from a much larger clone. V and J are TRBV6-2 or TRBV6-3 and TRBJ2-7; TRBD1 matches at 7 bases. Germline CDR1 is MNHEY and CDR2 is SVGEGT. The CDR3 contains 14 residues. Trimming at V came to 6 bases and at J to 9 bases, leaving 14 bases not matched to a gene. The CDR3 sequence is CASRKDGTAAGQYF. CDR3 DNA: TGTGCCAGCAGGAAAGATGGGACAGCCGCCGGGCAGTACTTC.

In this sample, this clonotype turned up many times. The CDR3 here is CASRSSYEQYF. CDR3 in DNA: TGTGCCAGCAGGTCTTCCTACGAGCAGTACTTC. This sequence joins TRBV28 and TRBJ2-7; D unresolved. With 6 bases removed from V and 1 base from J, the gap between germline ends came to 4 bases. The CDR3 length is 11 residues. Germline V gene sequence: CDR1 MDHEN, CDR2 SYDVKM. Filled out from reference TRBV28 and TRBJ2-7, the complete variable domain reads DVKVTQSSRYLVKRTGEKVFLECVQDMDHENMFWYRQDPGLGLRLIYFSYDVKMKEKGDIPEGYSVSREKKERFSLILESASTNQTSMYLCASRSSYEQYFGPGTRLTVT.

Comments on this clonotype: This may be a read error, as it is one base from a much larger clone. The chain employs TRBV2 and TRBJ1-4, with D unresolved. V was pared by 5 bases and J by 11 bases, with 12 bases between. CDR3 length equals 12 residues. In germline, CDR1 is SNHLY, CDR2 FYNNEI. The CDR3 sequence is CASSPIGLKLFF. CDR3 bases: TGTGCCAGCAGTCCCATAGGCTTGAAACTGTTTTTT.

This chain joins TRBV6-4 and TRBJ2-1; TRBD2 matches 14 bases. CDR3 length equals 18 residues. V trimming: 2 bases; J trimming: 7 bases; junction bases outside the gene matches: 10. The germline CDR1 and CDR2 sequences are MRHNA and SNTAGT. CDR3 DNA: TGTGCCAGCAGTGACCCGGGACTAGCGGGAGAAGGGTCGAATGAGCAGTTCTTC. It is translated as CASSDPGLAGEGSNEQFF.

As concerns this clonotype: A much larger clonotype is one base distant, so this may be a read error. This rearrangement joins TRBV14 to TRBJ1-2; unclear D gene. Germline V lookup: CDR1 SGHDN, CDR2 FVKESK. The CDR3 is 12 residues long. The CDR3 region is CTSSQEGHGYTF. CDR3 in DNA: TGTACCAGCAGCCAAGAGGGCCATGGCTACACCTTC.